The 3 T cell receptor beta chains listed next were all sequenced from one sample in a study of shared clonotypes between healthy human individuals. Sequencing used immunoSEQ multiplex PCR; TCRdb keeps in-frame clones, though not all of them. The sample yields approximately 480,000 clones, roughly 79% seen once. Sequenced: PBMCs. The origin of the receptors is a woman aged 35 to 49 in good health. Some clones in this sample may be carry-over from other donors' samples.

DNA for the CDR3: TGTGCCAGCAGCAAAAACGGAGCGGGGGGTTTTCCCGAGCAGTACTTC. As protein: CASSKNGAGGFPEQYF. The chain is built from TRBV7-2 and TRBJ2-7; the match to TRBD2 covers 9 bases. J lost 6 bases, V lost 5 bases, and 14 bases had no gene match. CDR1 and CDR2 from the germline V gene are SGHTA and FQGNSA. CDR3 length: 16 residues.

To note about this clone: This sequence is one base from a far larger clone and is likely a read error. J is TRBJ2-3 and V is TRBV4-3, with no clear D. The CDR3 runs 13 residues. Trimming left V 7 bases short and J 6 bases short, with 14 bases between. CDR1 and CDR2 from the germline V gene are LGHNA and YSLEER. This chain's CDR3 is CASKDTLGDTQYF. The DNA of the CDR3 is TGCGCCAGCAAGGATACTCTAGGGGATACGCAGTATTTT.

The chain couples TRBV11-2 to TRBJ2-7, with 10 positions matching TRBD2. Germline V gene lookup returns CDR1 SGHAT and CDR2 FQNNGV. This CDR3 region has 15 residues. V was clipped by 4 bases and J by 2 bases; unmatched bases: 5. Here the CDR3 reads CASSSWTSGTYEQYF. The CDR3 coding sequence is TGTGCCAGCAGCTCGTGGACTAGCGGTACCTACGAGCAGTACTTC.